This T cell receptor beta chain stems from a study of blood T cell repertoires in COVID-19. Study background: From the United States, Italy and Spain came samples of acute and convalescent COVID-19. T cells, B-cell-depleted T cells, or PBMCs provided the cDNA or gDNA that served as material.

The germline V gene has CDR1 WNHNN and CDR2 SYGVQD (reference sequence). CDR3 size: 14 residues. V lost 5 bases and J lost 0, with 10 bases in between. Authors' analysis steps: Estimation of nucleated cell counts relied on the amplification of reference gene primers. Sequenced by immunoSEQ multiplex PCR; TCRdb stores in-frame clones only, minus some. The V and J calls and clone size were taken over from that table, and D and trimming were inferred from the DNA. The profile shows about 210,000 clones, about 83% of them singletons. Material: peripheral blood. The sequence came from a woman in her forties or fifties with acute or convalescent COVID-19. V gene TRBV10-1 combines with J gene TRBJ1-1, with D possibly TRBD1 on 5 matching bases. The DNA for the CDR3 is TGCGCCAGCAGTCGCGGGACGTTGAACACTGAAGCTTTCTTT. Translating it yields CASSRGTLNTEAFF.